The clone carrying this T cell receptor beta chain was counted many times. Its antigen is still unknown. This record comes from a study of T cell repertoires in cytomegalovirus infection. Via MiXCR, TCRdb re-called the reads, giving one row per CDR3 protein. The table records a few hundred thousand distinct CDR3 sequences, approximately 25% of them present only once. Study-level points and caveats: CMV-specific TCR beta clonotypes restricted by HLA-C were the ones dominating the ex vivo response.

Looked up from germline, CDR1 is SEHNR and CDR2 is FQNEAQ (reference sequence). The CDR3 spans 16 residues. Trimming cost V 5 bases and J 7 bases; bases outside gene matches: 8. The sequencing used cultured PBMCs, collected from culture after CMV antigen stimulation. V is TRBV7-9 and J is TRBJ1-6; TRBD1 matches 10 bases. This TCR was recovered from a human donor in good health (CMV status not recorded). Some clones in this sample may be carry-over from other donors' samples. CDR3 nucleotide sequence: TGTGCCAGCAGCACGCCGGGACAGGGGCCGAATTCACCCCTCCACTTT. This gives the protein CASSTPGQGPNSPLHF.